This TCR beta chain is drawn from a study of T cell repertoires in cytomegalovirus infection. On the study more broadly: Researchers turned to recently identified HLA-C-restricted CMV epitopes as well as well-studied HLA-B-restricted ones. Overall study results and limits: In two of eight donors, the top clonotype was HLA-C-restricted CMV-specific.

Trimming took 6 bases from V and 2 from J; bases not matched to a gene: 6. The CDR3 sequence is 13 residues long. Germline V gene sequence: CDR1 DFQATT, CDR2 SNEGSKA (reference sequence). TCRdb ran MiXCR on the reads and lists one entry per CDR3 protein. The sample lists roughly 800,000 distinct CDR3 sequences, almost 30% occurring once. As to this clonotype: Its matching antigen is unknown.

This TCR derives from a human donor in good health (CMV status not recorded). Some clones in this sample may be carry-over from other donors' samples. Sequenced here: cultured CD8+ T cells from PBMCs, sampled from culture after CMV antigen stimulation. This rearrangement joins TRBV20-1 to TRBJ2-7, with TRBD1 matching 8 bases. The CDR3 sequence: CSARRDRTYEQYF. The CDR3 DNA follows: TGCAGTGCCAGAAGGGACAGGACCTACGAGCAGTACTTC.